The clone carrying this TCR beta chain is termed medium-sized. Treatment given: randomized to nivolumab then ipilimumab (arm A) or the reverse (arm B). Live CD3+CD8+ CD19− CD56− cells were sorted from PBMCs. These data belong to a study of sequential checkpoint blockade in melanoma. For the study at large: Randomization was 1:1 between first-line nivolumab→ipilimumab and ipilimumab→nivolumab. After both sequences, patients received maintenance nivolumab.

Clones were sequenced by immunoSEQ multiplex PCR, and TCRdb holds only the in-frame ones, with some missing. The data contain approximately 22,000 clones, 65% to 75% of them singletons. V lost 4 bases, J lost 5 bases, and 12 bases lay in between. Germline lookup yields CDR1 SQVTM and CDR2 ANQGSEA. The CDR3 extends over 12 amino acids. The genes are TRBV29-1 and TRBJ2-7, with a weak D call TRBD2 (6 bases). This sequence originates from a human donor with melanoma. Sequenced here: CD8+ T cells sorted from blood (inferred from file names), sampled from a patient given nivolumab and ipilimumab in sequence. The CDR3 sequence: CSVAGTLDEQYF. The CDR3 nucleotides read TGCAGCGTTGCGGGGACTCTCGACGAGCAGTACTTC.